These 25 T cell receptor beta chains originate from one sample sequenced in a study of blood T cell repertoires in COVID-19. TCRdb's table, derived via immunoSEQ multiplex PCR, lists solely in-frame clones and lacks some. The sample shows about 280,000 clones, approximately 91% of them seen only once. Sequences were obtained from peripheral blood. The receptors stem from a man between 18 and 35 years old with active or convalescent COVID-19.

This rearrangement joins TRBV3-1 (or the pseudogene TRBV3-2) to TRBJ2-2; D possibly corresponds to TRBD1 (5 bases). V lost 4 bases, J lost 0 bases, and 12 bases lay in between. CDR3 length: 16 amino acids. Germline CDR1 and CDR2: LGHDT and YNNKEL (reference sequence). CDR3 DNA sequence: TGTGCCAGCAGCCCTTCTGACAGTTCGAACACCGGGGAGCTGTTTTTT. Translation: CASSPSDSSNTGELFF.

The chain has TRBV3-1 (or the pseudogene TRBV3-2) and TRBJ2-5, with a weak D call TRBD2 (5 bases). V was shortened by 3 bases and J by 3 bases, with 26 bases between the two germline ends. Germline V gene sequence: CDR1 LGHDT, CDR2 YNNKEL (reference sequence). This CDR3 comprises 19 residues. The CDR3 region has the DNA TGTGCCAGCAGCCATACCCTAGAGAGCTTTAGAGGGTCGAAAGAGACCCAGTACTTC. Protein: CASSHTLESFRGSKETQYF.

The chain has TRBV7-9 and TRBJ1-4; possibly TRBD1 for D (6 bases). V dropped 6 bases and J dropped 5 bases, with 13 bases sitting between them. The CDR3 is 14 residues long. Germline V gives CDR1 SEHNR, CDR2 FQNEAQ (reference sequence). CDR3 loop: CASRGGAENEKLFF. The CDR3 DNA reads TGTGCCAGCAGGGGGGGGGCAGAGAATGAAAAACTGTTTTTT.

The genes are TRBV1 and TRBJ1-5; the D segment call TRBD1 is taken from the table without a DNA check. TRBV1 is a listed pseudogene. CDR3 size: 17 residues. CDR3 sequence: CTSSKGADFDRSKPQHF. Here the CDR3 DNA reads TGCACCAGCAGCAAAGGGGCGGATTTTGACAGGTCGAAGCCCCAGCATTTT.

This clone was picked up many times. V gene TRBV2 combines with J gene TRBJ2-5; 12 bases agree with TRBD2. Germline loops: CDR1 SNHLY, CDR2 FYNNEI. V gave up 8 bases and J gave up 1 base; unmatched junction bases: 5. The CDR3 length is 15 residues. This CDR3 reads CASQTSGGLQETQYF. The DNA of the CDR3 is TGTGCCAGCCAGACTAGCGGGGGACTCCAAGAGACCCAGTACTTC.

The chain's CDR3 is CASSERDRGEQYF. The CDR3 bases are TGCGCCAGCAGTGAACGGGACAGGGGCGAGCAGTACTTC. The J gene is TRBJ2-7, the V gene TRBV10-1, with TRBD1 matching over 10 bases. The germline CDR1 and CDR2 sequences are WNHNN and SYGVQD (reference sequence). The CDR3 has 13 residues. Trimming cost V 3 bases and J 6 bases; bases outside gene matches: 2.

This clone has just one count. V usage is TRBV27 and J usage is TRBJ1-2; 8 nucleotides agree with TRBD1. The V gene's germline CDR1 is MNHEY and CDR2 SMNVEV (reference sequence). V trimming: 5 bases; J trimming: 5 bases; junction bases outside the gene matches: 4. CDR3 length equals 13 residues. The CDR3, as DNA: TGTGCCAGCAGTAGGGACAGGCGGTATGGCTACACCTTC. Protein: CASSRDRRYGYTF.

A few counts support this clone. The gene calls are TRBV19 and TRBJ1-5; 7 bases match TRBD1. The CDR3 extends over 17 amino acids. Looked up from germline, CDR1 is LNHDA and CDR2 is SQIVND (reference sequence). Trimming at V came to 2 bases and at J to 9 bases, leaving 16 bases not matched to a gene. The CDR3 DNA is TGTGCCAGTAGTATATGGCAACAGGGGAGCCACAACCGGCCCCAGCATTTT. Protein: CASSIWQQGSHNRPQHF.

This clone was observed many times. The CDR3 coding sequence is TGTGCCAGCTTCCGGGACAACAATCAGCCCCAGCATTTT. Translation: CASFRDNNQPQHF. V and J are TRBV6-5 and TRBJ1-5, with D tentatively TRBD1 (6 bases). The V end was cut by 8 bases, the J end by 3 bases, with 11 bases between. The germline V gene has CDR1 MNHEY and CDR2 SVGAGI. This CDR3 is 13 amino acids long.

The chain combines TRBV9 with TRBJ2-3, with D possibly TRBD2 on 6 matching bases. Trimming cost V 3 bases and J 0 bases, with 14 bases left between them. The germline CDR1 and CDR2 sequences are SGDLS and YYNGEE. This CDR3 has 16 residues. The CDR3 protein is CASSAEGLESTDTQYF. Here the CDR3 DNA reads TGTGCCAGCAGCGCAGAGGGACTGGAAAGCACAGATACGCAGTATTTT.

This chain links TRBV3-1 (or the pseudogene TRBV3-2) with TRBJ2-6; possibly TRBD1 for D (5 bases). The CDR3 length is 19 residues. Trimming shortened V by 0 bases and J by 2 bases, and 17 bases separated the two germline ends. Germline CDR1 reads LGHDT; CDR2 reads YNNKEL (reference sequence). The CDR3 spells CASSQEGRASVAGANVLTF. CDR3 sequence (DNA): TGTGCCAGCAGCCAAGAGGGCAGGGCCTCTGTTGCTGGGGCCAACGTCCTGACTTTC.

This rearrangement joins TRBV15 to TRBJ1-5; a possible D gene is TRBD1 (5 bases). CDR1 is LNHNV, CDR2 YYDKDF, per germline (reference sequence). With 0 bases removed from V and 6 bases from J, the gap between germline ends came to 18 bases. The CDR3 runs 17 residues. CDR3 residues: CATSRDHAEGAVQPQHF. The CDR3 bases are TGTGCCACCAGCAGAGATCATGCAGAAGGGGCCGTTCAGCCCCAGCATTTT.

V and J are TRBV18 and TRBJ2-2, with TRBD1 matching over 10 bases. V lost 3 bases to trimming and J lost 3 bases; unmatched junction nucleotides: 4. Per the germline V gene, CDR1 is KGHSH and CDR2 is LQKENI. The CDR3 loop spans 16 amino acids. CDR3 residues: CASSPADRGDTGELFF. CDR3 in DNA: TGTGCCAGCTCACCCGCGGACAGGGGGGACACCGGGGAGCTGTTTTTT.

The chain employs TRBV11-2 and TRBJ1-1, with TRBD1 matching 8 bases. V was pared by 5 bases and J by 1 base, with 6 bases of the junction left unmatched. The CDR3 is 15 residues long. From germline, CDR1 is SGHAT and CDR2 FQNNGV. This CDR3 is CASSPWTGTNTEAFF. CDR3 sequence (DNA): TGTGCCAGCAGCCCGTGGACAGGGACGAACACTGAAGCTTTCTTT.

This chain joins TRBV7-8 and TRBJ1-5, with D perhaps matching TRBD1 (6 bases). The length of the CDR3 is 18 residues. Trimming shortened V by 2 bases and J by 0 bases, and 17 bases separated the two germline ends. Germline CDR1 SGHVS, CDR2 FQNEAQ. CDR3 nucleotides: TGTGCCAGCAGCTTATACTTCGGACAGCACCATAGCAATCAGCCCCAGCATTTT. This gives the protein CASSLYFGQHHSNQPQHF.

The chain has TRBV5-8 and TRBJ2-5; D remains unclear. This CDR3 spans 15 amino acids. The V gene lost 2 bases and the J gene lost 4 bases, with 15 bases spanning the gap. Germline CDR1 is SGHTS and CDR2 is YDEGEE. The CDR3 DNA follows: TGTGCCAGCAGCTTTGGGCCCACCAGCCCAGAGACCCAGTACTTC. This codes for CASSFGPTSPETQYF.

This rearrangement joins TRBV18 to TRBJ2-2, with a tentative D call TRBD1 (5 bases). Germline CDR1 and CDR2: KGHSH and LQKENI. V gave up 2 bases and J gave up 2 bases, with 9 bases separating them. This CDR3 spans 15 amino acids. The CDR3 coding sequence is TGTGCCAGCTCACCAGACGGACAAAACACCGGGGAGCTGTTTTTT. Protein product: CASSPDGQNTGELFF.

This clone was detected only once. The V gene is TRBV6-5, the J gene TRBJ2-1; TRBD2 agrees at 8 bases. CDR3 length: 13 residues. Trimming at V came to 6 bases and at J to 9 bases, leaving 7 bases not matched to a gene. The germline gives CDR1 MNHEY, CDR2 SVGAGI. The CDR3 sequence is CASSPGGQGEQFF. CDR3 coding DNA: TGTGCCAGCAGCCCGGGGGGGCAGGGTGAGCAGTTCTTC.

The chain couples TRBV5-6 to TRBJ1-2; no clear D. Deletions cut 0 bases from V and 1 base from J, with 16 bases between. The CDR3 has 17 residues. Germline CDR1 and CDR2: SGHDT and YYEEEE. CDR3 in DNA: TGTGCCAGCAGCTTGGCCCCCGCGGGTAGTGATAACTATGGCTACACCTTC. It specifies CASSLAPAGSDNYGYTF. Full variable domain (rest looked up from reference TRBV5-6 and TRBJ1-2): DAGVTQSPTHLIKTRGQQVTLRCSPKSGHDTVSWYQQALGQGPQFIFQYYEEEERQRGNFPDRFSGHQFPNYSSELNVNALLLGDSALYLCASSLAPAGSDNYGYTFGSGTRLTVV.

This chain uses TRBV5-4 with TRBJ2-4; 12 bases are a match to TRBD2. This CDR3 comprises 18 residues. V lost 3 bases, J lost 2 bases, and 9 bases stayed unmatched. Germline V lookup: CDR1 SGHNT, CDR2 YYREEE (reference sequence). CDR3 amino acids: CASSSPVLAGGSKNIQYF. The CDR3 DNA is TGTGCCAGCAGCTCGCCTGTACTAGCGGGGGGATCCAAAAACATTCAGTACTTC.

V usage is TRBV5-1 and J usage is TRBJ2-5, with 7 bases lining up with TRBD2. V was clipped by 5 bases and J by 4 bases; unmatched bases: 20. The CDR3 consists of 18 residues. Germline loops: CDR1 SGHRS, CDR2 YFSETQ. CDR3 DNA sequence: TGCGCCAGCAGAAGACGGTTTGGGCGGGAGCCCGAAGGAGAGACCCAGTACTTC. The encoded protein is CASRRRFGREPEGETQYF.

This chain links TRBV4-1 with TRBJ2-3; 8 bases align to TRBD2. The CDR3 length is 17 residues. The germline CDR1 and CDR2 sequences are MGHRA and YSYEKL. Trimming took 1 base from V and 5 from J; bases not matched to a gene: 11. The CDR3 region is CASSQVGPGGPGDTQYF. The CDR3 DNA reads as TGCGCCAGCAGCCAAGTAGGGCCGGGGGGGCCTGGAGATACGCAGTATTTT.

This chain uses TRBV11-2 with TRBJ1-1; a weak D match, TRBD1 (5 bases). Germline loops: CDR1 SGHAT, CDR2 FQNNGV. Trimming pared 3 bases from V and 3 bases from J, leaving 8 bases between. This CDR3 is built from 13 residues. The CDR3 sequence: CASSFTGYTEAFF. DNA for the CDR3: TGTGCCAGCAGCTTTACAGGCTACACTGAAGCTTTCTTT.

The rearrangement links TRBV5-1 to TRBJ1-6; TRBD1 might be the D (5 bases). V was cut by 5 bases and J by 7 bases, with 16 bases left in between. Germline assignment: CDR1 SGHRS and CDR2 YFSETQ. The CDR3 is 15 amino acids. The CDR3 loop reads CASRNTGTGNSPLHF. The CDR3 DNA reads TGCGCCAGCAGAAATACCGGGACTGGAAATTCACCCCTCCACTTT.

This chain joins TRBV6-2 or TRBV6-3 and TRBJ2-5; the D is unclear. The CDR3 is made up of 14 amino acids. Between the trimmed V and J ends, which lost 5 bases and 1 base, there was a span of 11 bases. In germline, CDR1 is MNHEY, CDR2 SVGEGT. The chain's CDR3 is CASSSNPIQETQYF. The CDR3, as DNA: TGTGCCAGCAGTAGTAACCCTATCCAAGAGACCCAGTACTTC.